This T cell receptor (beta chain) was obtained from a study of read filtering for tumor transcriptome and immune sequencing. About the study: After DNase treatment, RNA was made into whole-transcriptome libraries.

Overall study results and limits: Dropping single-read clonotypes raised IR-seq and RNA-seq shared-clonotype correlation.

The library was built from roughly 400 ng RNA with molecular barcoded adaptors for alpha/delta and beta/gamma chains. TCRdb reprocessed the reads via MiXCR and lists one record per CDR3 protein. The sample records under 80,000 distinct CDR3 sequences, roughly a fifth being singletons. CDR1 is DFQATT, CDR2 SNEGSKA, per germline (reference sequence). This CDR3 is built from 17 residues. V lost 6 bases, J lost 8 bases, and 29 bases lay in between. This clonotype has ten or more counts. Its specificity is not known. The TCR comes from a donor aged 40 or older with multiple myeloma. The sample taken for sequencing was a population of CD138-negative cells sorted from bone marrow. V is TRBV20-1 and J is TRBJ2-1; TRBD2 is a possible D gene (6 bases). CDR3 protein: CSATRSSGGASRDEQFF. In DNA, the CDR3 is TGCAGTGCCACCAGGTCCTCTGGCGGGGCCAGTAGAGATGAGCAGTTCTTC.